This T cell receptor (beta chain) was sequenced in a study of CD4+ T cells in melanoma. Only in-frame clones appear in the TCRdb table, and some are missing; sequencing was by immunoSEQ multiplex PCR. The data contain 10,000 to 13,000 clones, 55% to 75% of them singletons. General observations from the study: A reported correlation linked neoantigen-specific CD4+ T cells to CD8+, macrophage and B cell function. In melanoma, neoantigen-specific CD4+ T cells reportedly differed in differentiation state.

In the case of this clone: Its antigen is unknown.

Sequencing was performed on cells from a culture (not recorded whether cultured in vitro). The TCR originated in a human donor with melanoma.

The CDR3 nucleotides are TGTGCCAGTAGTATTACGCTGGGGGCGGGTGAAGCTTTCTTT. It yields the protein CASSITLGAGEAFF. The chain employs TRBV19 and TRBJ1-1; D might be TRBD1 (6 bases). The CDR3 sequence is 14 residues long. Trimming took off 3 bases at V and 7 bases at J, with 15 bases between the two ends. Per the germline V gene, CDR1 is LNHDA and CDR2 is SQIVND (reference sequence). Full variable domain (remainder filled in from reference TRBV19 and TRBJ1-1): DGGITQSPKYLFRKEGQNVTLSCEQNLNHDAMYWYRQDPGQGLRLIYYSQIVNDFQKGDIAEGYSVSREKKESFPLTVTSAQKNPTAFYLCASSITLGAGEAFFGQGTRLTVV.